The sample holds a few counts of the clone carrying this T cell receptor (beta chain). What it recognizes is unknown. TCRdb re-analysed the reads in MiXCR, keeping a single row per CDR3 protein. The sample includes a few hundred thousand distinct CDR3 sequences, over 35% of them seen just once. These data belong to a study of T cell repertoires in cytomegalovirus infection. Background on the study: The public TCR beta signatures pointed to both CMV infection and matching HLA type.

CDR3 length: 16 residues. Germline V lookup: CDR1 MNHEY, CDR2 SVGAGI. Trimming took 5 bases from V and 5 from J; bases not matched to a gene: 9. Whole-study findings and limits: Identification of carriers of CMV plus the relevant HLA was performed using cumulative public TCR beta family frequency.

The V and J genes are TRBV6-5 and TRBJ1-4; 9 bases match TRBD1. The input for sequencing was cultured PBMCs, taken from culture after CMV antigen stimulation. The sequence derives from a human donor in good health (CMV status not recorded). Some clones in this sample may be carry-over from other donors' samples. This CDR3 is CASSTLGTGRNEKLFF. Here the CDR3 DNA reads TGTGCCAGCAGTACGTTGGGGACAGGGAGAAATGAAAAACTGTTTTTT.